This T cell receptor (beta chain) was sequenced during a study of CD8+CD57+ T cells in acquired aplastic anemia. By flow cytometry, patients selected for sequencing had shown an expansion of CD8+CD57+ cells. The germline V gene encodes CDR1 SGHRS and CDR2 YFSETQ. This CDR3 contains 14 residues. V shed 2 bases and J shed 7 bases, with 14 bases lying between them. The study profiled TCR beta VDJ and CDR3 using genomic DNA as template. TCRdb re-analysed the reads in MiXCR, keeping a single row per CDR3 protein. The sample has roughly 250,000 distinct CDR3 sequences, 82% seen once; the top ten hold approximately 40%.

The chain has TRBV5-1 and TRBJ2-3, with D hard to call. The TCR was taken from a human donor with aplastic anemia. Material: sorted CD4+, CD8+, or CD8+CD57+ T cells (not recorded which) from PBMCs. The CDR3 here is CASSLRSDLYTQYF. The CDR3, as DNA: TGCGCCAGCAGCTTAAGGAGTGATCTATATACGCAGTATTTT. Drawing the rest from reference TRBV5-1 and TRBJ2-3, the complete variable domain is KAGVTQTPRYLIKTRGQQVTLSCSPISGHRSVSWYQQTPGQGLQFLFEYFSETQRNKGNFPGRFSGRQFSNSRSEMNVSTLELGDSALYLCASSLRSDLYTQYFGPGTRLTVL.